Following are 20 T cell receptor beta chains from one sample sequenced in a study of shared clonotypes between healthy human individuals. Naive CD8 populations comprised CD45RO-negative cells positively selected for CCR7, excluding terminally differentiated effector memory CD45RA+ cells. TCRdb's table, derived via immunoSEQ multiplex PCR, lists solely in-frame clones and lacks some. Of 700,000 to 950,000 clones listed, 90% to 97% are singletons. Sequenced material: naive CD8+ T cells sorted from blood. The receptor source for this set is a man younger than 45 in good health.

V and J are TRBV13 and TRBJ2-5; 10 bases are a match to TRBD2. Germline V gives CDR1 PRHDT, CDR2 FYEKMQ (reference sequence). Germline trimming cut 6 bases from V and 5 bases from J; bases unmatched to any gene: 21. The CDR3 loop spans 19 amino acids. CDR3 residues: CASSSRLSEREGLGETQYF. CDR3 nucleotide sequence: TGTGCCAGCAGTTCGCGCCTGTCCGAGCGGGAGGGCCTTGGGGAGACCCAGTACTTC.

The chain links TRBV7-9 to TRBJ2-7; possibly TRBD1 or TRBD2 for D (5 bases each). This CDR3 region has 15 residues. The ends were cut back, 5 bases at V and 3 bases at J, with 17 bases in the middle. Germline assignment: CDR1 SEHNR and CDR2 FQNEAQ (reference sequence). In nucleotides, the CDR3 is TGTGCCAGCAGCCGTACGGGACCGGATGTCTACGAGCAGTACTTC. This codes for CASSRTGPDVYEQYF. The full variable domain, rest sourced from reference TRBV7-9 and TRBJ2-7, is DTGVSQNPRHKITKRGQNVTFRCDPISEHNRLYWYRQTLGQGPEFLTYFQNEAQLEKSRLLSDRFSAERPKGSFSTLEIQRTEQGDSAMYLCASSRTGPDVYEQYFGPGTRLTVT.

CDR3 sequence (DNA): TGCGCCAGCAGTGAGTCAGGAACTATTCCTACCGAGCAGTACTTC. This gives the protein CASSESGTIPTEQYF. The rearrangement joins TRBV10-2 to TRBJ2-7; D ambiguous. The CDR3 length is 15 residues. Between the trimmed V and J ends, which lost 0 bases and 6 bases, there was a span of 15 bases. Germline CDR1 reads WSHSY; CDR2 reads SAAADI.

This chain connects TRBV7-9 to TRBJ1-3; the match to TRBD1 covers 7 bases. Trimming took 3 bases from V and 7 from J; bases not matched to a gene: 3. CDR1 and CDR2 (germline): SEHNR, FQNEAQ (reference sequence). The CDR3 runs to 13 residues. As DNA, the CDR3 is TGTGCCAGCAGCTTTACAGGGGAGAACACCATATATTTT. Its protein product is CASSFTGENTIYF.

The V and J genes are TRBV9 and TRBJ2-1; weak D call: TRBD2 (6 bases). V gave up 2 bases and J gave up 4 bases, with 13 bases separating them. Germline V gene sequence: CDR1 SGDLS, CDR2 YYNGEE. CDR3 length: 15 amino acids. The CDR3 DNA sequence: TGTGCCAGCAGCGTGGCTTTGGGGGGATACAATGAGCAGTTCTTC. It is translated as CASSVALGGYNEQFF.

Remarks on this clone: Sequence at one end of the junction differs from germline and may be a read error. The genes are TRBV5-4 and TRBJ2-7; TRBD2 matches at 13 bases. This CDR3 has 14 amino acids. Germline CDR1 is SGHNT and CDR2 is YYREEE (reference sequence). CDR3 DNA: TGTGCCAGCAGCTTGGAAGGGACTAGCGGGACGGGGATCTTC. It is translated as CASSLEGTSGTGIF.

This sequence joins TRBV11-2 and TRBJ2-1; D possibly uses TRBD1 or TRBD2 (6 bases each). Germline values: CDR1 SGHAT, CDR2 FQNNGV. This CDR3 contains 14 residues. V was clipped by 2 bases and J by 5 bases, with 10 bases between them. The DNA for the CDR3 is TGTGCCAGCAGCTTATCGGGGGCGAACAATGAGCAGTTCTTC. This codes for CASSLSGANNEQFF.

The rearrangement joins TRBV20-1 to TRBJ1-1; D uncertain. V shed 5 bases and J shed 5 bases, with 6 bases lying between them. CDR1 is DFQATT, CDR2 SNEGSKA, per germline (reference sequence). The CDR3 is 10 amino acids. The CDR3: CSAHKTEAFF. CDR3 nucleotides: TGCAGTGCTCACAAAACTGAAGCTTTCTTT.

V is TRBV5-6 and J is TRBJ2-1; 7 bases are a match to TRBD2. The trim removed 4 bases at V and 10 bases at J, leaving 5 bases unmatched. The germline V gene has CDR1 SGHDT and CDR2 YYEEEE. CDR3 length: 12 amino acids. The CDR3 nucleotides are TGTGCCAGCAGCACTGGGACTACCGAGCAGTTCTTC. Amino acid sequence: CASSTGTTEQFF.

The J gene is TRBJ2-1, the V gene TRBV11-2; TRBD1 aligns across 7 bases. The CDR3 totals 16 residues. V lost 1 base, J lost 5 bases, and 8 bases stayed unmatched. In germline, CDR1 is SGHAT, CDR2 FQNNGV. This CDR3 is CASSLGTTGANNEQFF. The CDR3 DNA reads as TGTGCCAGCAGCTTAGGGACCACAGGGGCAAACAATGAGCAGTTCTTC.

The chain carries TRBV7-9 and TRBJ1-5; the D gene is possibly TRBD1 (5 bases). V was shortened by 11 bases and J by 3 bases, with 17 bases between the two germline ends. CDR1 and CDR2 from the germline V gene are SEHNR and FQNEAQ (reference sequence). There are 14 residues in the CDR3. The CDR3 here is CASKRGGSNQPQHF. The CDR3 nucleotides are TGTGCCTCGAAGAGGGGAGGGTCCAATCAGCCCCAGCATTTT.

V and J are TRBV19 and TRBJ2-7; 7 nucleotides align to TRBD1. Trimming cost V 1 base and J 6 bases; bases outside gene matches: 3. This CDR3 is 13 amino acids long. In germline, CDR1 is LNHDA, CDR2 SQIVND (reference sequence). The CDR3 DNA reads TGTGCCAGTAGTATAGGTCGACAGGGCGAGCAGTACTTC. Amino acid sequence: CASSIGRQGEQYF. Full variable domain (outside the CDR3, taken from reference TRBV19 and TRBJ2-7): DGGITQSPKYLFRKEGQNVTLSCEQNLNHDAMYWYRQDPGQGLRLIYYSQIVNDFQKGDIAEGYSVSREKKESFPLTVTSAQKNPTAFYLCASSIGRQGEQYFGPGTRLTVT.

The chain couples TRBV14 to TRBJ2-1; 10 bases are shared with TRBD2. Germline V gives CDR1 SGHDN, CDR2 FVKESK. The CDR3 spans 15 residues. V lost 6 bases and J lost 5; bases outside the gene matches: 7. CDR3 loop: CASSFWLAGDNEQFF. In DNA form, the CDR3 reads TGTGCCAGCAGTTTTTGGCTAGCGGGAGACAATGAGCAGTTCTTC.

The chain links TRBV6-6 to TRBJ1-1; D is perhaps TRBD1 (5 bases). Germline values: CDR1 MNHNY, CDR2 SVGAGI (reference sequence). Trimming took 0 bases from V and 7 from J, leaving 9 bases between them. The CDR3 is 13 amino acids. The CDR3 loop is CASSYSTQGEAFF. CDR3 in DNA: TGTGCCAGCAGTTACTCGACGCAGGGTGAAGCTTTCTTT.

V usage is TRBV4-1 and J usage is TRBJ2-1; D might be TRBD2 (6 bases). Trimming pared 1 base from V and 4 bases from J, leaving 14 bases between. Germline V gene sequence: CDR1 MGHRA, CDR2 YSYEKL. The CDR3 spans 16 residues. CDR3 DNA sequence: TGCGCCAGCAGCCAAGGCACGGGAGCGGGTTACAATGAGCAGTTCTTC. Protein product: CASSQGTGAGYNEQFF.

This chain's CDR3 is CASRGQGTGEQYF. CDR3 nucleotide sequence: TGTGCCAGCAGGGGACAGGGAACGGGCGAGCAGTACTTC. This chain uses TRBV11-2 with TRBJ2-7, with 9 bases that match TRBD1. Per the germline V gene, CDR1 is SGHAT and CDR2 is FQNNGV. V dropped 6 bases and J dropped 6; count of bases not matched to a gene: 6. The CDR3 length is 13 residues.

The rearrangement joins TRBV28 to TRBJ1-5, with D possibly TRBD1 on 6 matching bases. This CDR3 is 15 amino acids long. Germline V gene lookup returns CDR1 MDHEN and CDR2 SYDVKM. V shed 5 bases and J shed 1 base, with 12 bases lying between them. CDR3 sequence: CASSLGGGSNQPQHF. In nucleotides, the CDR3 is TGTGCCAGCAGTCTGGGGGGCGGAAGCAATCAGCCCCAGCATTTT.

The chain uses TRBV28 and TRBJ2-7; 9 nucleotides agree with TRBD1. The CDR3 length is 22 residues. Germline assignment: CDR1 MDHEN and CDR2 SYDVKM. Losses at the gene ends were 6 bases for V and 4 bases for J; bases not matched to a gene: 31. CDR3 sequence: CASRPEHPAGTGKNRRSYEQYF. The CDR3 DNA sequence: TGTGCCAGCAGACCAGAGCATCCGGCCGGGACAGGGAAAAACCGGAGGAGTTACGAGCAGTACTTC.

This clone came up once. Other DNA sequences in this sample translate to the same CDR3. The chain uses TRBV7-9 and TRBJ1-2, with D maybe TRBD1 (5 bases). V lost 6 bases, J lost 4 bases, and 9 bases lay in between. The germline V gene has CDR1 SEHNR and CDR2 FQNEAQ (reference sequence). The CDR3 totals 12 residues. This chain's CDR3 is CASSPDSYGYTF. In DNA, the CDR3 is TGTGCCAGCAGTCCAGACAGCTATGGCTACACCTTC.

Concerning this clone: This CDR3 is also generated by other DNA sequences in the sample. This chain uses TRBV27 with TRBJ2-7, with TRBD1 as a possible D gene (5 bases). The germline V gene has CDR1 MNHEY and CDR2 SMNVEV (reference sequence). The V end lost 2 bases, the J end lost 4 bases, and 9 bases lay between the germline ends. The CDR3 spans 13 residues. CDR3: CASSLRQPYEQYF. The CDR3 bases are TGTGCCAGCAGTTTAAGACAGCCATACGAGCAGTACTTC.